This T cell receptor beta chain emerged from a study of glioma-infiltrating T cells. Study-wide points: Above-expected tissue-blood divergence occurred in all gliomas, most in low-grade ones. CDR3 overlap between tissue and blood was very small.

This clonotype was seen repeatedly, ten times or more. Antigen: not known. Using RNA template, CDR3s of TCR alpha and beta were amplified with iRepertoire arm-PCR. Input was 100-400 ng of tissue mRNA or PBMC total RNA. TCRdb analysed the multiplex PCR reads with MiXCR anew, one entry per CDR3 protein. The table shows over 100,000 distinct CDR3 sequences, with 25% to 30% occurring only once. The sequence was obtained from a human donor with low-grade glioma or glioblastoma, undergoing nonglioma brain surgery, or in good health (not recorded which). The material sequenced was glioma tissue, nonneoplastic brain tissue, or PBMCs (not recorded which).

CDR3 DNA: TGTGCCAGCAGTTTGACAGGGTGGGACACTGAAGCTTTCTTT. Translating gives CASSLTGWDTEAFF. This rearrangement joins TRBV12-3 or TRBV12-4 to TRBJ1-1, with 7 nucleotides matching TRBD1. V lost 3 bases, J lost 3 bases, and 4 bases stayed unmatched. The CDR3 runs 14 residues.